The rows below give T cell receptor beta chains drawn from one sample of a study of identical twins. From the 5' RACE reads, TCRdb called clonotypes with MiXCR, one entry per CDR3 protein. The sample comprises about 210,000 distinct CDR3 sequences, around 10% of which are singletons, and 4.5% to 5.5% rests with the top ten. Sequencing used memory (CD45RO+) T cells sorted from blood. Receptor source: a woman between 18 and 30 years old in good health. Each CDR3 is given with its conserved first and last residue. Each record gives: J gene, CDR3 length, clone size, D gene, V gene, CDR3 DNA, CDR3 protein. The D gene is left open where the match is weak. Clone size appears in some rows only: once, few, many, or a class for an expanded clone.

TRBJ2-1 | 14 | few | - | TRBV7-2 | TGTGCCAGCAGCTTAGAGGCGGGGGCAGGTGAGCAGTTCTTC | CASSLEAGAGEQFF
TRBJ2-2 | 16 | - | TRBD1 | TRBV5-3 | TGTGCCATCAGCCCCGACAGGGGTGCGAACACCGGGGAGCTGTTTTTT | CAISPDRGANTGELFF
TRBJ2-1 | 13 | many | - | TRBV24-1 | TGTGCCACCAGTGATCCACCGGGCGATGAGCAGTTCTTC | CATSDPPGDEQFF
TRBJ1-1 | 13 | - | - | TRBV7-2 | TGTGCCAGCAGCCCGGGCCCGAGTAATGAAGCTTTCTTT | CASSPGPSNEAFF
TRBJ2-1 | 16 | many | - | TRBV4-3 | TGCGCCAGCAGCCAAGGACGAGGAGACTCCTCCAATGAGCAGTTCTTC | CASSQGRGDSSNEQFF
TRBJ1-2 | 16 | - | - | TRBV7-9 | TGTGCCAGCAGCTTCTCGGGGGGCTTTTCTAACTATGGCTACACCTTC | CASSFSGGFSNYGYTF
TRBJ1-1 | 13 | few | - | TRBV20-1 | TGCAGTGCTACGCACGGGCAGAACACTGAAGCTTTCTTT | CSATHGQNTEAFF
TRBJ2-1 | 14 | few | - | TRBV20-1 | TGCAGTGCTAGAGCTGGGGGGGCCTTGTATGAGCAGTTCTTC | CSARAGGALYEQFF
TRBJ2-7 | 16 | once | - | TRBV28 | TGTGCCAGCAGTCGTTCGGCTGGGGCCAGACGATACGAGCAGTACTTC | CASSRSAGARRYEQYF
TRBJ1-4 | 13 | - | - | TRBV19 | TGTGCCAGTAGTATTTCCAGGCTCGAAAAACTGTTTTTT | CASSISRLEKLFF
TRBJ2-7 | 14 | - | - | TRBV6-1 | TGTGCCAGCAGCTCGAGGACAGTCTCCTACGAGCAGTACTTC | CASSSRTVSYEQYF
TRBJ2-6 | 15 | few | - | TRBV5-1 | TGCGCCAGCAGCAGACAGCACTCTGGGGCCAACGTCCTGACTTTC | CASSRQHSGANVLTF
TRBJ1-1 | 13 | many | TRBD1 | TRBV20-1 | TGCAGTGCTAGAACAGGGGGTAGCACTGAAGCTTTCTTT | CSARTGGSTEAFF
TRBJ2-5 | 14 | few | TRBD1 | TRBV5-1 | TGCGCCAGCGGGCCTGACAGGGGGCAAGAGACCCAGTACTTC | CASGPDRGQETQYF
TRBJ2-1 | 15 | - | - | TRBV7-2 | TGTGCCAGCAGCTTACATCGGGTGGGGGGCCATGAGCAGTTCTTC | CASSLHRVGGHEQFF
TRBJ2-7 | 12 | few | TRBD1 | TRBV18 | TGTGCCAGCTCCCGACAGGGGAACGAGCAGTACTTC | CASSRQGNEQYF
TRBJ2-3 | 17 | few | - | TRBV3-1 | TGTGCCAGCAGCCAAGATTCTTGGCGGGGAAGCACAGATACGCAGTATTTT | CASSQDSWRGSTDTQYF
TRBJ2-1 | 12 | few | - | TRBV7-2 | TGTGCCAGCAGCTTAATGATCAATGAGCAGTTCTTC | CASSLMINEQFF
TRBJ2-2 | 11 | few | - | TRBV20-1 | TGCAGTGCTAGAGGTGCCGGGGAGCTGTTTTTT | CSARGAGELFF
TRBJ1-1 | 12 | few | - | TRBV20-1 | TGCAGTGCCGAAGGGGTTTGGACTGAAGCTTTCTTT | CSAEGVWTEAFF
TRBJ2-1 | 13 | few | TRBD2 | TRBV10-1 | TGCGCCACCGGACTAGCGGGAGGGAATGAGCAGTTCTTC | CATGLAGGNEQFF
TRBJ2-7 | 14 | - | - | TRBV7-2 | TGTGCCAGCAGCTTAGCTTTCGGTACCTACGAGCAGTACTTC | CASSLAFGTYEQYF
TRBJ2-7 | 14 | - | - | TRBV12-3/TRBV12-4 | TGTGCCAGCAGGAAGGGTTCCGGGTCCTACGAGCAGTACTTC | CASRKGSGSYEQYF
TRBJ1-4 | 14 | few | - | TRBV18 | TGTGCCAGCTCACCACCGTCGAGGGTTGAAAAACTGTTTTTT | CASSPPSRVEKLFF
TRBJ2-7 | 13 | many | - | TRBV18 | TGTGCCAGCTCTACCAGCCCAGCCTACGAGCAGTACTTC | CASSTSPAYEQYF
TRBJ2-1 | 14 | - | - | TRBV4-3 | TGCGCCAGCAGCCAAGAAGGGCGGACGAATGAGCAGTTCTTC | CASSQEGRTNEQFF
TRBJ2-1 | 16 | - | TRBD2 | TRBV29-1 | TGCAGCGTTGAAGATATAGGGACTATGACCTACAATGAGCAGTTCTTC | CSVEDIGTMTYNEQFF
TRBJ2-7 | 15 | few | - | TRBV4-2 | TGTGCCAGCAGCCAAGATCACGGCGGCGGGGACGAGCAGTACTTC | CASSQDHGGGDEQYF
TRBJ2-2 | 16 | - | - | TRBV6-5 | TGTGCCAGCAGATACCGACCCTTAACCAACACCGGGGAGCTGTTTTTT | CASRYRPLTNTGELFF
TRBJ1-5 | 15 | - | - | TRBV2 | TGTGCCAGCAGCTACAACATACGGGGGACGAGGCCCCAGCATTTT | CASSYNIRGTRPQHF
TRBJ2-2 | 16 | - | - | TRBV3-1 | TGTGCCAGCAGCCAATTGGCGGGGAAATGGTCCGGGGAGCTGTTTTTT | CASSQLAGKWSGELFF
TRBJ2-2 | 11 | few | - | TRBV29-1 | TGCAGCGTTAAAGGCACCGGGGAGCTGTTTTTT | CSVKGTGELFF
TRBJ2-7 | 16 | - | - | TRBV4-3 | TGCGCCAGCAGCCTGGGTGATCGAGCCGGCCCCTACGAGCAGTACTTC | CASSLGDRAGPYEQYF
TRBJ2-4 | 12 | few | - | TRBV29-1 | TGCAGCGTCGGTCTAGCCAAAAACATTCAGTACTTC | CSVGLAKNIQYF
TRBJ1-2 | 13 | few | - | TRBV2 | TGTGCCAGCAGTGAGGGGCAGGGCCGAGGCTACACCTTC | CASSEGQGRGYTF
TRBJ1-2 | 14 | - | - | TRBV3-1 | TGTGCCAGCAGCCAGGGGGCCCACCTATACGGCTACACCTTC | CASSQGAHLYGYTF
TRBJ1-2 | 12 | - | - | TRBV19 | TGTGCCAGTAGGACGGAAATTTATGGCTACACCTTC | CASRTEIYGYTF
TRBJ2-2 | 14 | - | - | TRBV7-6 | TGTGCCAGCAGCTTGACCAATACCGGGGGGGAGCTGTTTTTT | CASSLTNTGGELFF
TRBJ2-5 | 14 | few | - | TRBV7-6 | TGTGCCAGCAGCGAATGGACTAAACAAGAGACCCAGTACTTC | CASSEWTKQETQYF
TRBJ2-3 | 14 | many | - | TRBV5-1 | TGCGCCAGCAGCATCGGGGGATCAGCAGATACGCAGTATTTT | CASSIGGSADTQYF
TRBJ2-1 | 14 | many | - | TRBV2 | TGTGCCAGCAAATGGGGGGAAAGCTACAATGAGCAGTTCTTC | CASKWGESYNEQFF
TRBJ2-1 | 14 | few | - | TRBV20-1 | TGCAGTGCTAGAGGCGAATCTAGTATCTCTGAGCAGTTCTTC | CSARGESSISEQFF
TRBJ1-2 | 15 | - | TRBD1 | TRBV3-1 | TGTGCCAGCAGCTCGGAGCATAGGGGGCATCGTGGCTACACCTTC | CASSSEHRGHRGYTF
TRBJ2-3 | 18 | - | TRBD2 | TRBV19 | TGTGCCAGTAGTATCTATGGACTAGCGGGAGCGCTAGAAGATACGCAGTATTTT | CASSIYGLAGALEDTQYF
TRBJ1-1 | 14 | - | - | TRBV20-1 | TGCAGTGCTAGGGGGATGGCGGCTAACACTGAAGCTTTCTTT | CSARGMAANTEAFF
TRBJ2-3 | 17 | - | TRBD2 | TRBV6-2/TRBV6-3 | TGTGCCAGCGTGCGCGGAGGGACTAGCGGGAGGACAGATACGCAGTATTTT | CASVRGGTSGRTDTQYF
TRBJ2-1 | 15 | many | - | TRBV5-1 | TGCGCCAGCAGCTCCCTCCCAGTGAGGGGCAATGAGCAGTTCTTC | CASSSLPVRGNEQFF
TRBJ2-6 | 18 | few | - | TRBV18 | TGTGCCAGCTCACAGGGGCTTGGACCGTTCTCTGGGGCCAACGTCCTGACTTTC | CASSQGLGPFSGANVLTF
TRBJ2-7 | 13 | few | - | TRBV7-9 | TGTGCCAGCAGCGTGACGACCGATTACGAGCAGTACTTC | CASSVTTDYEQYF
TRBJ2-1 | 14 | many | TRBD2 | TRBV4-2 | TGTGCCAGTGCTACTAGCGACTCCTACAATGAGCAGTTCTTC | CASATSDSYNEQFF
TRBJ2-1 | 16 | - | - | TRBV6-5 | TGTGCCAGCAGTTACTCAGTCCAGGTCCCCAATAATGAGCAGTTCTTC | CASSYSVQVPNNEQFF
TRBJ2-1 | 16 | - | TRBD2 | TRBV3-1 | TGTGCCAGCAGCCAAATAGGTAGCGGGGGGGCGGGTGAGCAGTTCTTC | CASSQIGSGGAGEQFF
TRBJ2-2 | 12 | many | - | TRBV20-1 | TGCAGTGCTAGCGAGAACACCGGGGAGCTGTTTTTT | CSASENTGELFF
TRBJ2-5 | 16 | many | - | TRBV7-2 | TGTGCCAGCAGCTTAGGACAGGGACTTTCCCAAGAGACCCAGTACTTC | CASSLGQGLSQETQYF